This T cell receptor beta chain was obtained from a study of blood T cell repertoires in COVID-19. Overall study: Both acute and convalescent COVID-19 samples were obtained from the United States, Italy and Spain.

In the authors' methods: The assay estimated nucleated cells by amplifying reference gene primers. Using immunoSEQ multiplex PCR, the repertoire was profiled, and TCRdb retains in-frame clones only, with some absent. The D gene and trimming were derived from the DNA, and the V and J assignments and clone size from that table. Counted here are roughly 220,000 clones, less than 90% occurring once; the ten biggest clones make up around 2.7%. In terms of age and location, participants ranged from roughly 18 to 90 years and lived in about 25 US areas. Cohort assignment relied on participant-reported clinical history. Trimming removed 4 bases from V and 1 base from J, with 7 bases in between. The CDR3 totals 14 residues. Germline V gives CDR1 MNHEY, CDR2 SMNVEV (reference sequence).

The specimen sequenced was PBMCs or T cells enriched from blood (not recorded which). The clonotype originates from a woman aged 25-40 years who had recovered from COVID-19. This rearrangement joins TRBV27 to TRBJ1-4; D remains unclear. This chain's CDR3 is CASSSSVTNEKLFF. In nucleotides, the CDR3 is TGTGCCAGCAGTTCCTCGGTAACTAATGAAAAACTGTTTTTT.